The 13 T cell receptor beta chains listed next were all sequenced from one sample in a study of PD-1 blockade in classical Hodgkin lymphoma. Every patient experienced relapse after autologous stem cell transplantation, and brentuximab vedotin exposure varied. Method: immunoSEQ multiplex PCR; TCRdb's copy keeps in-frame clones and lacks some. The table records over 25,000 clones, approximately 82% of them present only once. This sample comprised peripheral blood mononuclear cells (PBMCs), obtained before the second cycle of nivolumab. All receptors derive from a human donor with classical Hodgkin lymphoma.

The J gene is TRBJ2-5, the V gene TRBV7-9; 10 bases fit TRBD1. V was clipped by 5 bases and J by 4 bases; unmatched bases: 7. Germline V gives CDR1 SEHNR, CDR2 FQNEAQ (reference sequence). CDR3 length: 15 amino acids. DNA of the CDR3: TGTGCCAGCAGCCCAGGGACAGGGGTGAGAGAGACCCAGTACTTC. This sequence encodes CASSPGTGVRETQYF.

This chain connects TRBV20-1 to TRBJ1-1; D remains ambiguous. The V and J ends lost 5 bases and 1 base respectively, with 5 bases between them. Germline CDR1 DFQATT, CDR2 SNEGSKA (reference sequence). The CDR3 sequence is 11 residues long. CDR3 sequence: CSAYKNTEAFF. For the CDR3, the DNA is TGCAGTGCTTATAAGAACACTGAAGCTTTCTTT.

This clone is a singleton in its sample. V usage is TRBV30 and J usage is TRBJ1-2; D is possibly TRBD1 (5 bases). Trimming pared 2 bases from V and 8 bases from J, leaving 12 bases between. The CDR3 is made up of 12 amino acids. Germline values: CDR1 GTSNPN, CDR2 SVGIG (reference sequence). CDR3: CAWSRQSSGYTF. The CDR3, as DNA: TGTGCCTGGAGTCGACAGTCTTCCGGCTACACCTTC.

V and J are TRBV5-4 and TRBJ2-7, with TRBD2 identical over 7 bases. Germline V CDR1 and CDR2: SGHNT, YYREEE (reference sequence). CDR3 length: 15 amino acids. The V gene end was trimmed by 4 bases and the J gene end by 3 bases; junction bases not matched to a gene: 10. CDR3 nucleotides: TGTGCCAGCAGCCAAGATGCCGGGACTATCTACGAGCAGTACTTC. Its translation: CASSQDAGTIYEQYF.

This rearrangement joins TRBV19 to TRBJ1-5; 9 bases map to TRBD1. This CDR3 has 16 amino acids. Germline CDR1 and CDR2: LNHDA and SQIVND (reference sequence). Trimming removed 8 bases from V and 0 bases from J; junction bases left unmatched: 8. In DNA, the CDR3 is TGTGCCAGTTTGGACAGGGGTACCTATAGCAATCAGCCCCAGCATTTT. Translation: CASLDRGTYSNQPQHF. The whole variable domain, filled in from reference TRBV19 and TRBJ1-5, reads DGGITQSPKYLFRKEGQNVTLSCEQNLNHDAMYWYRQDPGQGLRLIYYSQIVNDFQKGDIAEGYSVSREKKESFPLTVTSAQKNPTAFYLCASLDRGTYSNQPQHFGDGTRLSIL.

The chain employs TRBV19 and TRBJ2-3, with 16 bases matching TRBD2. This CDR3 has 17 amino acids. V lost 3 bases and J lost 5; bases outside the gene matches: 5. Germline V lookup: CDR1 LNHDA, CDR2 SQIVND (reference sequence). DNA of the CDR3: TGTGCCAGTAGTATGGGACTAGCGGGGGGGCCGATAGATACGCAGTATTTT. It yields the protein CASSMGLAGGPIDTQYF.

The chain links TRBV5-8 to TRBJ1-2, with a tentative D call TRBD1 (6 bases). Trimming removed 2 bases at V and 4 bases at J, with 12 bases between. Germline CDR1 SGHTS, CDR2 YDEGEE. The CDR3 consists of 14 residues. In nucleotides, the CDR3 is TGTGCCAGCAGCTTAAAACAGGGTATCTATGGCTACACCTTC. Translation gives CASSLKQGIYGYTF.

CDR3: CASSHRRSEPQHF. The CDR3 coding sequence is TGCGCCAGCAGCCATAGGCGGTCCGAGCCCCAGCATTTT. The chain has TRBV4-1 and TRBJ1-5; D call uncertain. Trimming removed 3 bases from V and 8 bases from J, with 11 bases in between. Germline V lookup: CDR1 MGHRA, CDR2 YSYEKL. CDR3 length: 13 amino acids.

J is TRBJ1-2 and V is TRBV11-2; the D gene is possibly TRBD1 (5 bases). The germline V and J ends were trimmed by 0 bases and 4 bases, with 18 bases remaining between them. Germline CDR1 reads SGHAT; CDR2 reads FQNNGV. This CDR3 has 17 amino acids. Here the CDR3 reads CASSLDGAAATVYGYTF. CDR3 nucleotides: TGTGCCAGCAGCTTAGACGGGGCAGCCGCTACCGTCTATGGCTACACCTTC. The whole variable domain, remainder taken from reference TRBV11-2 and TRBJ1-2, is EAGVAQSPRYKIIEKRQSVAFWCNPISGHATLYWYQQILGQGPKLLIQFQNNGVVDDSQLPKDRFSAERLKGVDSTLKIQPAKLEDSAVYLCASSLDGAAATVYGYTFGSGTRLTVV.

The V gene is TRBV5-1, the J gene TRBJ2-1, with 13 bases matching TRBD2. Trimming removed 4 bases from V and 3 bases from J; junction bases left unmatched: 10. This CDR3 contains 18 residues. Germline V gene sequence: CDR1 SGHRS, CDR2 YFSETQ. The CDR3 here is CASSKSRTSGSFYNEQFF. CDR3 nucleotide sequence: TGCGCCAGCAGCAAATCCCGGACTAGCGGGAGCTTCTACAATGAGCAGTTCTTC.

This chain links TRBV7-6 with TRBJ2-1; 13 bases match TRBD2. CDR1 and CDR2 (germline): SGHVS, FNYEAQ. After removal of 5 bases from V and 4 bases from J, the junction contained 2 bases not matched to a gene. The CDR3 totals 15 residues. DNA of the CDR3: TGTGCCAGCAGCGGGACTAGCGGGGCTTACAATGAGCAGTTCTTC. This gives the protein CASSGTSGAYNEQFF.

The V and J genes are TRBV11-3 and TRBJ2-5; tentatively, D is TRBD1 or TRBD2 (5 bases each). Looked up from germline, CDR1 is SGHNT and CDR2 is YENEEA. V was trimmed by 0 bases and J by 5 bases, leaving 13 bases between them. CDR3 length equals 15 residues. CDR3 amino acids: CASSLDPGRWETQYF. The CDR3 DNA sequence: TGTGCCAGCAGCTTAGATCCGGGACGGTGGGAGACCCAGTACTTC. Drawing the rest from reference TRBV11-3 and TRBJ2-5, the complete variable domain is EAGVVQSPRYKIIEKKQPVAFWCNPISGHNTLYWYLQNLGQGPELLIRYENEEAVDDSQLPKDRFSAERLKGVDSTLKIQPAELGDSAVYLCASSLDPGRWETQYFGPGTRLLVL.

V and J are TRBV6-5 and TRBJ2-2; 7 nucleotides agree with TRBD1. CDR1 and CDR2 (germline): MNHEY, SVGAGI. The V segment lost 6 bases and the J segment 3 bases; nucleotides outside the gene matches: 7. This CDR3 region has 15 residues. CDR3 nucleotide sequence: TGTGCCAGCAGCCGAGGGGGCGCTTACACCGGGGAGCTGTTTTTT. It yields the protein CASSRGGAYTGELFF.